The 10 T cell receptor beta chains below were found in one sample sequenced in a study of shared clonotypes between healthy human individuals. This table comes from immunoSEQ multiplex PCR, and its TCRdb copy is limited to in-frame clones, with some not included. The sample lists about 2 million clones; 90% to 95% were seen once. The sample taken for sequencing was naive CD4+ T cells sorted from blood. Subset: CD45RA+ positively selected. The source is a man younger than 35 in good health.

This chain uses TRBV10-3 with TRBJ2-7, with 9 bases lining up with TRBD1. V lost 7 bases to trimming and J lost 5 bases; unmatched junction nucleotides: 12. The CDR3 covers 15 residues. Germline assignment: CDR1 ENHRY and CDR2 SYGVKD. In nucleotides, the CDR3 is TGTGCCATCACAGAGGGGACAGGGCGGTTCGACGAGCAGTACTTC. Amino acid sequence: CAITEGTGRFDEQYF.

The rearrangement uses TRBV4-1 and TRBJ2-1; 8 bases agree with TRBD2. The CDR3 sequence is 17 residues long. The germline V gene encodes CDR1 MGHRA and CDR2 YSYEKL. The J segment lost 5 bases and the V segment lost 1 base, leaving 10 bases of the junction unmatched. CDR3 nucleotide sequence: TGCGCCAGCAGCCAAGGTTGGCTAGCGGGCTACAACAATGAGCAGTTCTTC. Residues: CASSQGWLAGYNNEQFF.

The J gene is TRBJ2-3, the V gene TRBV5-1, with 11 bases that match TRBD2. This CDR3 comprises 16 residues. Germline V lookup: CDR1 SGHRS, CDR2 YFSETQ. Losses at the gene ends were 2 bases for V and 2 bases for J; bases not matched to a gene: 4. The CDR3 DNA reads TGCGCCAGCAGCTTAGGGACTAGCGGAAACACAGATACGCAGTATTTT. This encodes CASSLGTSGNTDTQYF.

The CDR3 bases are TGTGCCAGCAGTGCTACTAGCGGCACAGATACGCAGTATTTT. It is translated as CASSATSGTDTQYF. The V gene is TRBV2, the J gene TRBJ2-3; 7 bases fit TRBD2. This CDR3 region has 14 residues. Germline CDR1 SNHLY, CDR2 FYNNEI. Trimming took 4 bases from V and 1 from J; bases not matched to a gene: 2.

The rearrangement uses TRBV5-1 and TRBJ2-7, with TRBD1 matching 7 bases. The CDR3 spans 15 residues. V gave up 0 bases and J gave up 6 bases; unmatched junction bases: 9. Germline loops: CDR1 SGHRS, CDR2 YFSETQ. CDR3 nucleotide sequence: TGCGCCAGCAGCTTGGAGGGGGCAGCCTCTCGCGAGCAGTACTTC. Translation: CASSLEGAASREQYF.

In this sample, this clone turned up once. This CDR3 is also generated by other DNA sequences in the sample. CDR3 bases: TGCGCCAGCAGCCTCCCAGGGGGCAGTCAGCCCCAGCATTTT. It specifies CASSLPGGSQPQHF. The chain is built from TRBV4-1 and TRBJ1-5; 8 bases match TRBD1. This CDR3 has 14 amino acids. Losses at the gene ends were 4 bases for V and 6 bases for J; bases not matched to a gene: 5. The germline V gene encodes CDR1 MGHRA and CDR2 YSYEKL.

The chain carries TRBV7-9 and TRBJ2-3, with D unresolved. This CDR3 is built from 14 residues. Germline V gene data show CDR1 as SEHNR and CDR2 as FQNEAQ (reference sequence). The V gene lost 5 bases and the J gene lost 2 bases, with 11 bases spanning the gap. CDR3 nucleotide sequence: TGTGCCAGCAGCGCCCTGGGTTCCACAGATACGCAGTATTTT. The encoded protein is CASSALGSTDTQYF.

The chain is built from TRBV6-5 and TRBJ1-2; TRBD1 aligns across 8 bases. CDR3 length: 13 residues. CDR1 is MNHEY, CDR2 SVGAGI, per germline. With 4 bases clipped from V and 6 bases from J, the junction kept 4 bases outside the gene matches. The CDR3 loop reads CASSSPGGDGYTF. The CDR3 region has the DNA TGTGCCAGCAGTTCTCCAGGGGGCGATGGCTACACCTTC.

The chain combines TRBV5-1 with TRBJ2-5, with D uncertain. This CDR3 is built from 14 residues. CDR1 and CDR2 from the germline V gene are SGHRS and YFSETQ. Trimming stripped 4 bases from V and 1 base from J, with 11 bases between. The CDR3 protein is CASSPLTSQETQYF. CDR3 coding DNA: TGCGCCAGCAGCCCTCTGACAAGCCAAGAGACCCAGTACTTC.

The chain combines TRBV27 with TRBJ1-2, with a tentative D call TRBD1 (6 bases). The V gene lost 5 bases and the J gene lost 7 bases, with 17 bases spanning the gap. The CDR3 totals 14 residues. From germline, CDR1 is MNHEY and CDR2 SMNVEV (reference sequence). The CDR3 nucleotides read TGTGCCAGCAGTCTGACCTCAGGGGAAGGTGGCTACACCTTC. Its translation: CASSLTSGEGGYTF.